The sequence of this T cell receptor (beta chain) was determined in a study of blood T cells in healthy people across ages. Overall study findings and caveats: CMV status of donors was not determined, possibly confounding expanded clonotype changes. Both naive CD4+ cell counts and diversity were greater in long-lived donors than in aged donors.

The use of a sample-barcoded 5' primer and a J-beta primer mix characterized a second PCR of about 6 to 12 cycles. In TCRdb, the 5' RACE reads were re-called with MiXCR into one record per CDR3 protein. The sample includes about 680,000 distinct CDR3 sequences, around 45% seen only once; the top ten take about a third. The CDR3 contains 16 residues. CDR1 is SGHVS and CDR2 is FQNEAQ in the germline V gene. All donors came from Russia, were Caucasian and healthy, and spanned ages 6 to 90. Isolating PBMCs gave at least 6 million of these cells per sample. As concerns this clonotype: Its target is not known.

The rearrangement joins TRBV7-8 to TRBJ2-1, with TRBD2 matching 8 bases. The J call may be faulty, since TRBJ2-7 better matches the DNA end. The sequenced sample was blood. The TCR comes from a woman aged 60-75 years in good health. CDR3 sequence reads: CASSLDLAGSYNEQYF. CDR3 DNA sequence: TGTGCCAGCAGCTTAGATCTAGCGGGCTCCTACAATGAGCAGTACTTC.